This entry features one T cell receptor (beta chain) sequence. Its matching antigen is unknown. This entry is derived from a study of cytomegalovirus exposure and HLA in healthy donors. Turning to the study itself: The approximately 130 validation repertoires and the approximately 630 first-cohort repertoires shared a platform, a later analysis reported.

V lost 9 bases to trimming and J lost 3 bases; unmatched junction nucleotides: 7. The CDR3 loop spans 13 amino acids. Germline V gives CDR1 MDHEN, CDR2 SYDVKM. Study results and limitations: High sensitivity and specificity were reportedly achieved when the classifier diagnosed cytomegalovirus status. The authors confirmed in vitro that a few CMV-associated chains were specific for CMV antigens.

TCRdb keeps only in-frame clones here, not all; method: immunoSEQ multiplex PCR. The table has a few hundred thousand clones, roughly 85% seen once; the top ten hold around 0.8%. The sequence was collected from a woman under 30 in good health and CMV-seronegative. The genes are TRBV28 and TRBJ1-1; the match to TRBD1 covers 7 bases. Sequenced input: PBMCs. CDR3 sequence: CASTSTGDTEAFF. The CDR3 DNA reads as TGTGCCAGTACAAGTACAGGGGACACTGAAGCTTTCTTT. Drawing the rest from reference TRBV28 and TRBJ1-1, the complete variable domain is DVKVTQSSRYLVKRTGEKVFLECVQDMDHENMFWYRQDPGLGLRLIYFSYDVKMKEKGDIPEGYSVSREKKERFSLILESASTNQTSMYLCASTSTGDTEAFFGQGTRLTVV.